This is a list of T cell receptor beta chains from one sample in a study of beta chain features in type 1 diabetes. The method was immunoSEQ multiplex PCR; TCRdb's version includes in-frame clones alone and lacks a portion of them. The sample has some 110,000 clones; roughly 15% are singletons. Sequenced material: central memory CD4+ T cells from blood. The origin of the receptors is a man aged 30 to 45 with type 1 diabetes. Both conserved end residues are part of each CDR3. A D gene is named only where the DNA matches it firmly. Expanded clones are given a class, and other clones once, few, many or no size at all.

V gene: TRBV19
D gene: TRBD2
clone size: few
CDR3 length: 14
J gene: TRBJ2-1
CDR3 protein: CASSMGLAANEQFF
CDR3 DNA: TGTGCCAGTAGTATGGGACTAGCTGCCAATGAGCAGTTCTTC

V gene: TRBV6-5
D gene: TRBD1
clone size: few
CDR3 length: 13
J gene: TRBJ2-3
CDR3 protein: CASRDSSTDTQYF
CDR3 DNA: TGTGCCAGCCGGGACAGTAGCACAGATACGCAGTATTTT

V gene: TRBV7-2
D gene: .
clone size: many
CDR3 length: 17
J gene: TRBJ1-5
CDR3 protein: CASSLGVGQNSNQPQHF
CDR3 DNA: TGTGCCAGCAGCTTAGGAGTCGGTCAGAATAGCAATCAGCCCCAGCATTTT

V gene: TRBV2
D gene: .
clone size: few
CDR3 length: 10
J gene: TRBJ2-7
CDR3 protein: CASSERGQYF
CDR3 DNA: TGTGCCAGCAGCGAAAGGGGGCAGTACTTC

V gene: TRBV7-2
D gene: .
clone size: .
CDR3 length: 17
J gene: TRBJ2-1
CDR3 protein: CASSLVLAAGTWNEQFF
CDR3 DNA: TGTGCCAGCAGCTTAGTCCTCGCGGCGGGGACGTGGAATGAGCAGTTCTTC

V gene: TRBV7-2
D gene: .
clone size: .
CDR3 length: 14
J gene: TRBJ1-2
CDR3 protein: CASSQRTESNGYTF
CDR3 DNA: TGTGCCAGCAGCCAACGGACAGAGTCAAATGGCTACACCTTC

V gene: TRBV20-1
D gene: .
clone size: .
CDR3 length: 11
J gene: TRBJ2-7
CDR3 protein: CSARDGSAQYF
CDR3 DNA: TGCAGTGCTAGAGATGGATCCGCGCAGTACTTC

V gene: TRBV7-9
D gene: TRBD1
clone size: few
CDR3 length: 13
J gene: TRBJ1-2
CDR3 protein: CASSLQGARGYTF
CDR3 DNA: TGTGCCAGCAGCTTACAGGGGGCGCGAGGCTACACCTTC

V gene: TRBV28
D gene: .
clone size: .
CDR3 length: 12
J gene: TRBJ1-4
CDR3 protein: CASSRGWQGGFF
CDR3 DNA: TGTGCCAGCAGTCGTGGTTGGCAGGGTGGGTTTTTT

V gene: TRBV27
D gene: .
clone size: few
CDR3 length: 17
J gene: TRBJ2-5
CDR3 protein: CASSLRPPGTAQETQYF
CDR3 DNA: TGTGCCAGCAGTTTACGTCCCCCCGGGACGGCCCAAGAGACCCAGTACTTC

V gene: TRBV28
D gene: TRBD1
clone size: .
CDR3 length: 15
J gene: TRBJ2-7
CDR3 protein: CASSRTGAPAYEQYF
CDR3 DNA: TGTGCCAGCAGTCGGACAGGGGCCCCTGCCTACGAGCAGTACTTC

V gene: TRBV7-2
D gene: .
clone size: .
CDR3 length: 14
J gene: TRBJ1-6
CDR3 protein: CASSQEGRGSPLHF
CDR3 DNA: TGCGCCAGCAGCCAAGAGGGGAGGGGATCACCCCTCCACTTT

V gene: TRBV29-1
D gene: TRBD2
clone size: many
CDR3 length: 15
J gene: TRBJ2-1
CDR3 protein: CSVETSGGVPNEQFF
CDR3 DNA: TGCAGCGTGGAGACTAGCGGGGGCGTACCCAATGAGCAGTTCTTC

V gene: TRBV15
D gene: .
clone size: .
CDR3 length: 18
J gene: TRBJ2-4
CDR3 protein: CATSREDPSLLAKNIQYF
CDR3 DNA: TGTGCCACCAGCAGAGAGGATCCGAGTCTCCTAGCCAAAAACATTCAGTACTTC

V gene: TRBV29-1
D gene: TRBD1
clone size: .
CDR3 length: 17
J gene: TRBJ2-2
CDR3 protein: CSVNRWGQGTNTGELFF
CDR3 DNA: TGCAGCGTTAACCGCTGGGGACAGGGGACGAACACCGGGGAGCTGTTTTTT

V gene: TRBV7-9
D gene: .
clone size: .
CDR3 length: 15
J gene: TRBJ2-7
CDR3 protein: CASSPYMESSYEQYF
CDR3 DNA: TGTGCCAGCAGCCCTTACATGGAGAGCTCCTACGAGCAGTACTTC

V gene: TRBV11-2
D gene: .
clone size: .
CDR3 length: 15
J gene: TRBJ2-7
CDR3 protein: CASSLDKGAAYEQYF
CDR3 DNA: TGTGCCAGCAGCTTAGATAAAGGGGCCGCCTACGAGCAGTACTTC

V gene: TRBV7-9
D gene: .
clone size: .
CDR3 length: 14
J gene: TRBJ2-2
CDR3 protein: CASSITRDTGELFF
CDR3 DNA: TGTGCCAGCAGCATCACACGGGACACCGGGGAGCTGTTTTTT

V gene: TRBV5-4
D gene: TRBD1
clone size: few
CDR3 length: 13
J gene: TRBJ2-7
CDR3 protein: CASSGGQPNEQYF
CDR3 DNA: TGTGCCAGCAGCGGGGGACAGCCAAACGAGCAGTACTTC

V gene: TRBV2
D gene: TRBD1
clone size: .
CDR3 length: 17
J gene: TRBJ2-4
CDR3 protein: CASSERDRTLAKNIQYF
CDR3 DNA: TGTGCCAGCAGCGAACGGGACAGGACGCTAGCCAAAAACATTCAGTACTTC

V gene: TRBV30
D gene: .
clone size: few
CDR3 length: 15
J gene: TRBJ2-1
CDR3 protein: CAWRPGSSSYNEQFF
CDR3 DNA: TGTGCCTGGAGGCCAGGGTCGAGCTCCTACAATGAGCAGTTCTTC

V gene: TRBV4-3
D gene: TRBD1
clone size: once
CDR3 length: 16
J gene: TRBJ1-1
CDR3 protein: CASSPQSDRTYTEAFF
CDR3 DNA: TGCGCCAGCAGCCCACAATCGGACAGGACCTACACTGAAGCTTTCTTT

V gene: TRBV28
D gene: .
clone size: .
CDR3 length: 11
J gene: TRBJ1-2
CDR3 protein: CASSYSYGYTF
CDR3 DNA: TGTGCCAGCAGTTACTCGTATGGCTACACCTTC

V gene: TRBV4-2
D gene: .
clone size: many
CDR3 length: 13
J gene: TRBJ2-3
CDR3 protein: CASSPPGTDTQYF
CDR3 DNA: TGTGCCAGCAGCCCCCCCGGCACAGATACGCAGTATTTT

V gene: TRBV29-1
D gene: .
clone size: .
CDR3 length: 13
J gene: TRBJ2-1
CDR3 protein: CSVIGVGHNEQFF
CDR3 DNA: TGCAGCGTTATCGGGGTAGGGCACAATGAGCAGTTCTTC

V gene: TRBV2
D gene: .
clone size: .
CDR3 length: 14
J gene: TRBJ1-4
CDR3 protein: CASSEVGSAGKLFF
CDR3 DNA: TGTGCCAGCAGTGAAGTAGGGTCCGCCGGAAAACTGTTTTTT

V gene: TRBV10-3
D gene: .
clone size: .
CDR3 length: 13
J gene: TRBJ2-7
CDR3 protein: CAISAFQGYEQYF
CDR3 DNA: TGTGCCATCAGTGCATTTCAGGGGTACGAGCAGTACTTC

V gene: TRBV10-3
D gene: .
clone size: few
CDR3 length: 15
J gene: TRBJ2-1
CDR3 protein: CAISVNRVSYNEQFF
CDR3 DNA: TGTGCCATCAGTGTCAACAGGGTCTCCTACAATGAGCAGTTCTTC

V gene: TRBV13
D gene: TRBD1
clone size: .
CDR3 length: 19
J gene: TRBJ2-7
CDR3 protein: CASSLGLSSGQVSSYEQYF
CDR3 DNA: TGTGCCAGCAGCTTAGGCCTAAGCTCGGGACAGGTGAGCTCCTACGAGCAGTACTTC

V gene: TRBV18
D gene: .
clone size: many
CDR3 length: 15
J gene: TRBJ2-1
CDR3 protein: CASSERAPPENEQFF
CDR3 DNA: TGTGCCAGCTCAGAGCGGGCACCCCCGGAGAATGAGCAGTTCTTC

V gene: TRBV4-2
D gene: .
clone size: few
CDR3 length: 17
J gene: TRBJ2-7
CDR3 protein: CASSRALSRDSSYEQYF
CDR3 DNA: TGTGCCAGCAGCCGAGCCCTAAGTAGGGATAGCTCCTACGAGCAGTACTTC

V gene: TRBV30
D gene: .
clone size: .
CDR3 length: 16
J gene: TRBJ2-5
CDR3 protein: CAWSVGDFPDSGTQYF
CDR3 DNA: TGTGCCTGGAGCGTCGGGGACTTCCCAGATTCCGGGACCCAGTACTTC

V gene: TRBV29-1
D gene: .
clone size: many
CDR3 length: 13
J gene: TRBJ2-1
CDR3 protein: CSVDRQGNNEQFF
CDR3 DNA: TGCAGCGTTGATAGGCAGGGAAACAATGAGCAGTTCTTC

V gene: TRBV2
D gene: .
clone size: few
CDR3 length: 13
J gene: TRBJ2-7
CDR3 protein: CASSEQGSGEQYF
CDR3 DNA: TGTGCCAGCAGTGAACAGGGTAGTGGCGAGCAGTACTTC

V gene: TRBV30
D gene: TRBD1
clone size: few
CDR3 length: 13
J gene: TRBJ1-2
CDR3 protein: CAWTKGTVNGYTF
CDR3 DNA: TGTGCCTGGACCAAAGGGACAGTGAATGGCTACACCTTC

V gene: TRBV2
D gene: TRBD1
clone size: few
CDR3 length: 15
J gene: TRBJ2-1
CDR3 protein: CASNQGQGDYNEQFF
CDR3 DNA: TGTGCCAGCAACCAGGGACAGGGAGACTACAATGAGCAGTTCTTC

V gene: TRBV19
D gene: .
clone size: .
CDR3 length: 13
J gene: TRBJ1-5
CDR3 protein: CASRQGFSQPQHF
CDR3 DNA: TGTGCCAGTAGGCAGGGGTTCAGTCAGCCCCAGCATTTT